This TCR beta chain appears in the sequencing data of a study of molecular identifiers for immune sequencing clone quantification (dated by TCRdb to 2017 to 2018). With respect to the entire study: In a replicate experiment, RNA from about 21,000 or 97,000 naive CD8 T cells was split into five aliquots, four of which were sequenced. The study was a methods study using CD8 T cells to benchmark molecular-identifier clustering-based TCR repertoire sequencing (MIDCIRS) and TCR RNA copy counting.

Taken from cysteine to phenylalanine, the CDR3 has 14 residues. The retained sequence is limited to the CDR3, 42 bases, with the frame set at the first base. Between the V and J ends, shortened by 5 bases and 0 bases respectively, the junction contains 10 bases. From the germline V gene (reference sequence), CDR1 is MNHEY and CDR2 is SMNVEV. Library creation used PCR. Sequencing took place on an Illumina HiSeq 4000. Bulk TCR libraries were made following a previously described method, with the TCR primers given in Table S5. The Qiagen AllPrep DNA/RNA kit was used to purify total RNA. Before analysis, reads from multiple sequencing runs of one library were combined. In the source study's methods: Reads were retained only if the reads had an exact TCR constant sequence, and the retained reads were trimmed to 150 nt and grouped according to their 12-nt molecular barcodes. Reads inside each barcode group were sub-clustered using a 15% Levenshtein threshold, and a quality-weighted consensus sequence was constructed for each RNA molecule. Non-functional sequences were discarded, and so were lower-count sequences lying one edit away from another sequence. Based on a fit of two negative binomial distributions, barcode sub-clusters having less than 20% of the maximum read count were discarded. TCRdb itself trimmed the public reads at Q25 with fastp, ran MiXCR and retained productive beta chains. Rows are unified per CDR3 protein, each entry keeping the most common DNA and genes. TCRdb assigned the V and J calls; the authors' analysis was not used. For this sample the table gives 490,000 or so distinct CDR3 sequences, of which about 22% were detected only once. In total, the top ten clones hold around 0.86% of the sample.

Libraries of naive CD8 T cells were built from around 20,000 to 1,000,000 sorted cells, with 10%, 30% or 50% of the purified RNA used. Naive CD8 T cells, defined as CD8+CD4-CCR7+CD45RA+, were FACS-sorted into RLT Plus buffer on a BD FACSAria II. Detection sensitivity was tested by spiking Jurkat RNA equal to 9 to 10 TCR copies' worth into samples containing about 17,000-1,000,000 naive CD8 T cells. CD8 T cells were enriched with RosetteSep CD8+ T Cell Enrichment Cocktail and Ficoll-Paque, followed by ACK red cell lysis. Overall study results and their limits: Highly expanded clone sizes could be underestimated because identical TCR molecules may share a barcode. In CMV-specific effector cells, over 99% of molecules were held by clones above 20 RNA copies, whereas under 1% of molecules were held by such clones in naive cells. About 2.9 recovered TCR RNA copies per cell were obtained by modeling, versus approximately 10 by digital PCR, implying a capture efficiency of about 30%. A single cell's worth of spiked-in Jurkat TCR RNA was reported detectable even among one million naive CD8 T cells. Naive libraries contained spiked-in Jurkat TCR RNA (around eleven copies' worth), which is not part of the donor repertoire. When barcode sub-clustering was not used, chimeric consensus sequences inflated TCR diversity, with chimeras reaching as high as 47%.

This clonotype was counted many times. Its cognate antigen has yet to be identified. The record has no base qualities; no much larger clone is one base away. The source is a human donor in good health. Some libraries in this study had Jurkat cell RNA spiked in. Sequenced: naive CD8+ T cells from blood, with Jurkat cell RNA spiked in. The intended sense of this specimen's cell subset or site label: FACS-sorted CD8+CD4-CCR7+CD45RA+ naive T cells. This sequence uses TRBV27 and TRBJ1-1, with the D gene uncertain. The DNA sequence is given as TGTGCCAGCAGTATGGGCCTGATGAACACTGAAGCTTTCTTT. The resulting protein is CASSMGLMNTEAFF.